A selection of T cell receptor beta chains follows, all from one sample in a study of T cells in localized non-small cell lung cancer. Only in-frame clones appear in the TCRdb table, and some are missing; sequencing was by immunoSEQ multiplex PCR. This sample has 100,000 to 150,000 clones, with roughly 90% found just once. Material: peripheral blood, obtained before any cancer treatment. All receptors derive from a female donor older than 55 with stage I lung adenocarcinoma. Both conserved end residues are part of each CDR3. D genes are given only for firm matches. For some rows the clone size is stated as once, few or many, or as a class when expanded; others skip it.

J gene	D gene	clone size	V gene	CDR3 DNA	CDR3 protein
TRBJ2-5	-	-	TRBV7-6	TGTGCCAGCAGCTTAAGGTCCGGGCAAGAGACCCAGTACTTC	CASSLRSGQETQYF
TRBJ2-5	TRBD2	-	TRBV5-6	TGTGCCAGCAGCTTGGGATGGGGGGGACAAGAGACCCAGTACTTC	CASSLGWGGQETQYF
TRBJ2-7	-	-	TRBV20-1	TGCAGTGCTAGAGATTTACGCGAGCAGTACTTC	CSARDLREQYF
TRBJ2-3	TRBD2	-	TRBV27	TGTGCCAGCAGTTTCTCCCGGACTTTTGGGGGGGGGCAGTATTTT	CASSFSRTFGGGQYF
TRBJ2-1	-	-	TRBV6-5	TGTGCCAGCAGTAAGACAGGTAGCTCCTACAATGAGCAGTTCTTC	CASSKTGSSYNEQFF
TRBJ2-2	TRBD2	-	TRBV4-2	TGTGCCAGCAGCCAAGATCTACTAGCGGGAGAAGTCCGGGAGCTGTTTTTT	CASSQDLLAGEVRELFF
TRBJ2-7	-	-	TRBV11-2	TGTGCCAGCAGCTTAAATTGGAGGGATAACTACGAGCAGTACTTC	CASSLNWRDNYEQYF
TRBJ2-3	TRBD2	-	TRBV10-1	TGCGCCAGCAGCCTTCTAGCGGGAGGGGGCACAGATACGCAGTATTTT	CASSLLAGGGTDTQYF
TRBJ2-1	TRBD2	few	TRBV15	TGTGCCACCAGCAGTAGACCTAGCGGGAACTATGAGCAGTTCTTC	CATSSRPSGNYEQFF
TRBJ2-7	-	-	TRBV19	TGTGCCAGTAGTGCCGGCGTTGAGCAGTACTTC	CASSAGVEQYF
TRBJ2-2	-	-	TRBV10-3	TGTGCCATCAGACCGGACAGTCGAGGCACCGGGGAGCTGTTTTTT	CAIRPDSRGTGELFF
TRBJ2-3	TRBD2	few	TRBV27	TGTGCCAGCAGTCCCTACCAGGGACTAGCGGGAGGGAGAGATACGCAGTATTTT	CASSPYQGLAGGRDTQYF
TRBJ2-7	TRBD2	-	TRBV4-1	TGCGCCAGCAGCCACCCACTAGCGGGCGCCTACGAGCAGTACTTC	CASSHPLAGAYEQYF
TRBJ1-5	TRBD1	-	TRBV18	TGTGCCAGCTCGACAGGGTCGAGCAATCAGCCCCAGCATTTT	CASSTGSSNQPQHF
TRBJ2-3	TRBD1	-	TRBV18	TGTGCCAGCTCACCACAGACAGGGGGACGCACAGATACGCAGTATTTT	CASSPQTGGRTDTQYF
TRBJ2-1	TRBD2	-	TRBV7-6	TGTGCCAGCAGCCTCGGACTAGCGGGAAACAATGAGCAGTTCTTC	CASSLGLAGNNEQFF
TRBJ2-5	TRBD1	-	TRBV11-2	TGTGCCAGCAGCTTAGCAACAGGGGCGGAAGAGACCCAGTACTTC	CASSLATGAEETQYF
TRBJ1-1	TRBD1	-	TRBV5-6	TGTGCCAGCAGCTTGCGGACAGGGATGAACACTGAAGCTTTCTTT	CASSLRTGMNTEAFF
TRBJ1-5	-	few	TRBV19	TGTGCCAGTAGTTTCTCGGATCTTGGGGGCAATCAGCCCCAGCATTTT	CASSFSDLGGNQPQHF
TRBJ2-7	-	-	TRBV30	TGTGCCTGGAGTGTACTCGGGCTAGCTTCGGACGAGCAGTACTTC	CAWSVLGLASDEQYF
TRBJ2-5	-	-	TRBV7-9	TGTGCCAGCAGGGATACTCAGGGGCCGACCCAGTACTTC	CASRDTQGPTQYF
TRBJ1-3	TRBD1	-	TRBV7-8	TGTGCCAGTCAGGGGGCTAGAGGAAACACCATATATTTT	CASQGARGNTIYF
TRBJ1-5	-	-	TRBV27	TGTGCCAGCAGTCGATGGGGGACCGGGCAGCCCCAGCATTTT	CASSRWGTGQPQHF
TRBJ1-4	TRBD1	-	TRBV5-1	TGCGCCAGCAGCCAGGGACAGGGGGCAACTAATGAAAAACTGTTTTTT	CASSQGQGATNEKLFF
TRBJ2-1	-	-	TRBV6-5	TGTGCCAGCAGTTACTCGATATCCATACGGGGGAATGAGCAGTTCTTC	CASSYSISIRGNEQFF
TRBJ2-7	TRBD2	-	TRBV15	TGTGCCACCAGCAGAGCCGGGACTAGCGGGTACGAGCAGTACTTC	CATSRAGTSGYEQYF
TRBJ1-1	-	-	TRBV16	TGTGCCAGCAGCCAAGCCTTAGGAGGAACTGAAGCTTTCTTT	CASSQALGGTEAFF
TRBJ2-5	TRBD2	-	TRBV10-3	TGTGCCATCAGTGGTCGGGTCGCAACCAGCGGGAAAGAGACCCAGTACTTC	CAISGRVATSGKETQYF
TRBJ2-7	-	-	TRBV28	TGTGCCAGCACAACCGGGGATAGCGGAGGGGAGCAGTACTTC	CASTTGDSGGEQYF
TRBJ2-1	TRBD2	-	TRBV7-8	TGTGCCAGCAGCTTAGACTGGGGCGGGAGCTCCTACAATGAGCAGTTCTTC	CASSLDWGGSSYNEQFF
TRBJ2-3	TRBD1	-	TRBV2	TGTGCCAGCAGGGACAGGGGAGATACGCAGTATTTT	CASRDRGDTQYF
TRBJ2-7	-	-	TRBV9	TGTGCCAGCAGCGTAGGGGCATTGAGCTACGAGCAGTACTTC	CASSVGALSYEQYF
TRBJ2-1	-	few	TRBV7-3	TGTGCCAGCAGCTTAAGCCTCGGGAGCGCCTACAATGAGCAGTTCTTC	CASSLSLGSAYNEQFF
TRBJ1-1	-	-	TRBV18	TGTGCCAGCTCACCTGACAGGGAAGCTTTCTTT	CASSPDREAFF
TRBJ1-4	TRBD1	once	TRBV28	TGTGCCAGCAATAAAGACAGGGGTGAAAAACTGTTTTTT	CASNKDRGEKLFF
TRBJ2-1	-	-	TRBV7-3	TGTGCCAGCAGATCCAATCTGGGTAATGAGCAGTTCTTC	CASRSNLGNEQFF
TRBJ2-5	TRBD2	-	TRBV5-1	TGCGCCAGCAGCTCCTCGACTAGCGGGGGTTTGTTGGCCCAGTACTTC	CASSSSTSGGLLAQYF
TRBJ2-2	-	few	TRBV7-3	TGTGCCAGCAGCTTGGGACAGAACACCGGGGAGCTGTTTTTT	CASSLGQNTGELFF
TRBJ2-2	TRBD1	once	TRBV2	TGTGCCAGCAGTGTTGGACAGGAGAAAAGGGGGACGAACACCGGGGAGCTGTTTTTT	CASSVGQEKRGTNTGELFF
TRBJ2-3	TRBD1	once	TRBV10-3	TGTGCCATCAGTGAAAGGCGAGGACAGGGCACAGATACGCAGTATTTT	CAISERRGQGTDTQYF
TRBJ1-2	TRBD1	once	TRBV28	TGTGCCAGCACCGTAGACAGGGGCTATGGCTACACCTTC	CASTVDRGYGYTF
TRBJ1-3	-	few	TRBV10-3	TGTGCCATCAGTGAGACGTCGGGGCTTCCTGGAAACACCATATATTTT	CAISETSGLPGNTIYF
TRBJ1-3	-	-	TRBV18	TGTGCCAGCTCACCACGGATTGGCTCTGAGACTGGAAACACCATATATTTT	CASSPRIGSETGNTIYF
TRBJ1-4	-	-	TRBV5-1	TGCGCCAGCAGCTTTACAGGGAAGAATGAAAAACTGTTTTTT	CASSFTGKNEKLFF
TRBJ2-1	-	-	TRBV28	TGTGCCAGCAGCGACAATGAGCAGTTCTTC	CASSDNEQFF
TRBJ2-3	TRBD2	few	TRBV27	TGTGCCAGCAGTTTCCAGGGAGGGAGCACTAGCGGGAGTGCTAGCACAGATACGCAGTATTTT	CASSFQGGSTSGSASTDTQYF
TRBJ2-1	TRBD2	-	TRBV29-1	TGCAGCTTCCCACTAGCGGGAGCGGGAGAGCAGTTCTTC	CSFPLAGAGEQFF
TRBJ2-2	-	few	TRBV2	TGTGCCAGCAGGCCTTTTGGCACCGGGGAGCTGTTTTTT	CASRPFGTGELFF
TRBJ2-7	-	medium-sized	TRBV9	TGTGCCAGCAGCGTAGGCCTACCAAAGGACGAGCAGTACTTC	CASSVGLPKDEQYF
TRBJ1-1	-	-	TRBV27	TGTGCCAGCAGTTTCACGCGCCTAGGGTCTGAAGCTTTCTTT	CASSFTRLGSEAFF
TRBJ2-2	TRBD2	-	TRBV5-6	TGTGCCAGCAGTAGACTAGCGGGGAACACCGGGGAGCTGTTTTTT	CASSRLAGNTGELFF
TRBJ1-1	-	-	TRBV27	TGTGCCAGCAGTTGGGACCGAGAGAACACTGAAGCTTTCTTT	CASSWDRENTEAFF
TRBJ2-7	TRBD1	-	TRBV7-9	TGTGCCAGCAGCCACGGGACAGGTACCTACGAGCAGTACTTC	CASSHGTGTYEQYF
TRBJ2-6	-	-	TRBV11-2	TGTGCCAGCAATTCTCGGGGAGGGGGCTCTGGGGCCAACGTCCTGACTTTC	CASNSRGGGSGANVLTF
TRBJ1-2	-	-	TRBV7-9	TGTGCCAGCGGAACACTCACTAACTATGGCTACACCTTC	CASGTLTNYGYTF
TRBJ1-2	TRBD1	-	TRBV9	TGTGCCAGCAGCCCCGGGACAGATCCTCTCCCCTATGGCTACACCTTC	CASSPGTDPLPYGYTF
TRBJ2-5	TRBD1	-	TRBV6-6	TGTGCCAGCACGTCAGGGGGAGAGACCCAGTACTTC	CASTSGGETQYF
TRBJ2-7	TRBD2	-	TRBV29-1	TGCAGCGTTGAAGATAAGTTTACTAGCGGACCCTACGAGCAGTACTTC	CSVEDKFTSGPYEQYF
TRBJ2-7	-	once	TRBV28	TGTGCCAGCAGCAATCAGGGGAGGGGGGAGCAGTACTTC	CASSNQGRGEQYF
TRBJ2-5	TRBD1	once	TRBV27	TGTGCCAGCAGCCCCAGGGACAGGGGAATAGAAGAGACCCAGTACTTC	CASSPRDRGIEETQYF